One sample yielded the 21 T cell receptor beta chains listed below, sequenced in a study of control samples from healthy donors and cancer patients. The repertoire was sequenced with immunoSEQ multiplex PCR; TCRdb's copy has only in-frame clones and lacks some. The sample includes about 190,000 clones, around 93% of them seen just once. The sequenced material came from blood. The receptors here all came from a man aged 18 to 30 in good health.

Turning to this clone: Other nucleotide sequences in the sample specify the same CDR3. The CDR3 sequence: CARSLVRISGANVLTF. In DNA form, the CDR3 reads TGTGCCAGAAGCTTGGTCCGGATCTCTGGGGCCAACGTCCTGACTTTC. This sequence joins TRBV5-3 and TRBJ2-6; no firm D call. TRBV5-3 is identified as an open reading frame with a role that is uncertain. The ends were cut back, 0 bases at V and 0 bases at J, with 7 bases in the middle. This CDR3 contains 16 residues.

V usage is TRBV24-1 and J usage is TRBJ2-1; the D is unclear. The V end lost 2 bases, the J end lost 1 base, and 2 bases lay between the germline ends. The CDR3 consists of 13 residues. From germline, CDR1 is KGHDR and CDR2 SFDVKD. The CDR3 reads CATSDSSYNEQFF. The CDR3 DNA sequence: TGTGCCACCAGTGATTCATCCTACAATGAGCAGTTCTTC.

This chain uses TRBV18 with TRBJ1-2; D is undetermined. Trimming pared 5 bases from V and 1 base from J, leaving 8 bases between. This CDR3 comprises 13 residues. Germline V gene lookup returns CDR1 KGHSH and CDR2 LQKENI. The CDR3 region is CASSGDVNYGYTF. CDR3 nucleotide sequence: TGTGCCAGCTCAGGAGACGTTAACTATGGCTACACCTTC.

The chain combines TRBV12-5 with TRBJ1-5; 7 bases map to TRBD1. V was clipped by 3 bases and J by 7 bases; unmatched bases: 9. In germline, CDR1 is LGHNT, CDR2 FRNRAP. This CDR3 has 15 amino acids. DNA for the CDR3: TGTGCTAGTGGTTTTGGAGGGGGCGGGGACCAGCCCCAGCATTTT. Translating gives CASGFGGGGDQPQHF. Complete variable domain (other parts from reference TRBV12-5 and TRBJ1-5): DARVTQTPRHKVTEMGQEVTMRCQPILGHNTVFWYRQTMMQGLELLAYFRNRAPLDDSGMPKDRFSAEMPDATLATLKIQPSEPRDSAVYFCASGFGGGGDQPQHFGDGTRLSIL.

The chain recombines TRBV3-1 (or the pseudogene TRBV3-2) with TRBJ2-7; D call uncertain. Trimming stripped 1 base from V and 5 bases from J, with 6 bases between. CDR3 size: 12 residues. Germline V lookup: CDR1 LGHDT, CDR2 YNNKEL (reference sequence). The DNA of the CDR3 is TGTGCCAGCAGCCAAGTCCTCCACGAGCAGTACTTC. Protein: CASSQVLHEQYF.

The V and J genes are TRBV2 and TRBJ1-1, with TRBD1 matching 7 bases. Germline-derived CDR1 and CDR2 are SNHLY and FYNNEI. The CDR3 is 13 residues long. V gave up 7 bases and J gave up 1 base; unmatched junction bases: 3. CDR3 residues: CASKGQANTEAFF. DNA for the CDR3: TGTGCCAGCAAAGGACAGGCGAACACTGAAGCTTTCTTT.

CDR3 residues: CASSSRRGGQQETQYF. In DNA form, the CDR3 reads TGTGCCAGCAGCTCCCGGCGGGGGGGACAACAAGAGACCCAGTACTTC. The genes are TRBV5-6 and TRBJ2-5, with TRBD2 identical over 9 bases. The CDR3 length is 16 residues. With V trimmed by 3 bases and J by 2 bases, 8 bases remained unmatched. Germline CDR1 SGHDT, CDR2 YYEEEE. The variable domain in full, with the rest retrieved from reference TRBV5-6 and TRBJ2-5, is DAGVTQSPTHLIKTRGQQVTLRCSPKSGHDTVSWYQQALGQGPQFIFQYYEEEERQRGNFPDRFSGHQFPNYSSELNVNALLLGDSALYLCASSSRRGGQQETQYFGPGTRLLVL.

This chain joins TRBV7-3 and TRBJ2-7; the D call may be TRBD1 or TRBD2 (5 bases each). V lost 2 bases and J lost 3, with 17 bases in between. CDR1 and CDR2 from the germline V gene are SGHTA and FQGTGA. The CDR3 runs to 16 residues. The CDR3 coding sequence is TGTGCCAGCAGCTTATCCGCTAGTGGGGGAATCTACGAGCAGTACTTC. Translation: CASSLSASGGIYEQYF.

Points on this clone: Other DNA sequences within the sample encode an identical CDR3. V and J are TRBV28 and TRBJ1-1; D ambiguous. Trimming took 3 bases from V and 0 from J, leaving 2 bases between them. CDR3 length: 12 residues. Germline-derived CDR1 and CDR2 are MDHEN and SYDVKM. CDR3 loop: CASSLMNTEAFF. The CDR3 DNA follows: TGTGCCAGCAGTTTGATGAACACTGAAGCTTTCTTT. Drawing the rest from reference TRBV28 and TRBJ1-1, the complete variable domain is DVKVTQSSRYLVKRTGEKVFLECVQDMDHENMFWYRQDPGLGLRLIYFSYDVKMKEKGDIPEGYSVSREKKERFSLILESASTNQTSMYLCASSLMNTEAFFGQGTRLTVV.

The gene calls are TRBV28 and TRBJ2-2, with D possibly matching TRBD2 (6 bases). The CDR3 sequence is 14 residues long. Per the germline V gene, CDR1 is MDHEN and CDR2 is SYDVKM. V shed 6 bases and J shed 0 bases, with 8 bases lying between them. The CDR3 DNA reads TGTGCCAGCAGAGGGACTCCGAACACCGGGGAGCTGTTTTTT. Amino acid sequence: CASRGTPNTGELFF. Drawing the rest from reference TRBV28 and TRBJ2-2, the complete variable domain is DVKVTQSSRYLVKRTGEKVFLECVQDMDHENMFWYRQDPGLGLRLIYFSYDVKMKEKGDIPEGYSVSREKKERFSLILESASTNQTSMYLCASRGTPNTGELFFGEGSRLTVL.

The chain couples TRBV5-1 to TRBJ2-7; D is uncertain. Germline loops: CDR1 SGHRS, CDR2 YFSETQ. Trimming shortened V by 1 base and J by 2 bases, and 10 bases separated the two germline ends. There are 14 residues in the CDR3. CDR3 in amino acids: CASSLPGSTYEQYF. The DNA of the CDR3 is TGCGCCAGCAGCTTGCCGGGTTCCACCTACGAGCAGTACTTC. Based on the CDR3 plus reference TRBV5-1 and TRBJ2-7, the full variable domain is KAGVTQTPRYLIKTRGQQVTLSCSPISGHRSVSWYQQTPGQGLQFLFEYFSETQRNKGNFPGRFSGRQFSNSRSEMNVSTLELGDSALYLCASSLPGSTYEQYFGPGTRLTVT.

V and J are TRBV7-2 and TRBJ1-3; a possible D gene is TRBD1 (5 bases). Looked up from germline, CDR1 is SGHTA and CDR2 is FQGNSA. V lost 5 bases and J lost 4, with 12 bases in between. This CDR3 spans 14 amino acids. DNA for the CDR3: TGTGCCAGCAGCCGCGGGGGTTTCGGAAACACCATATATTTT. This encodes CASSRGGFGNTIYF.

V gene TRBV9 combines with J gene TRBJ1-1; D perhaps matches TRBD1 (5 bases). The CDR3 contains 13 residues. Between the trimmed V and J ends, which lost 0 bases and 5 bases, there was a span of 8 bases. The germline V gene has CDR1 SGDLS and CDR2 YYNGEE. The CDR3 bases are TGTGCCAGCAGCGTAGATGGGGCGACTGAAGCTTTCTTT. Its translation is CASSVDGATEAFF.

This sequence joins TRBV6-6 and TRBJ1-6; D gene uncertain. CDR1 is MNHNY and CDR2 is SVGAGI in the germline V gene (reference sequence). The length of the CDR3 is 15 residues. V lost 4 bases, J lost 6 bases, and 13 bases lay in between. Here the CDR3 DNA reads TGTGCCAGCAGTTCCGAAGAACACCGTAATTCACCCCTCCACTTT. Translation gives CASSSEEHRNSPLHF.

CDR3 protein: CASSVSFQQAIYGYTF. DNA for the CDR3: TGTGCCAGCAGCGTGTCCTTCCAACAGGCGATCTATGGCTACACCTTC. The chain couples TRBV13 to TRBJ1-2; TRBD1 is a possible D gene (5 bases). Trimming cost V 5 bases and J 4 bases, with 20 bases left between them. From germline, CDR1 is PRHDT and CDR2 FYEKMQ (reference sequence). The CDR3 has 16 amino acids.

The genes are TRBV28 and TRBJ2-7; 14 bases match TRBD2. The CDR3 loop spans 17 amino acids. Trimming took 7 bases from V and 0 from J; bases not matched to a gene: 8. Looked up from germline, CDR1 is MDHEN and CDR2 is SYDVKM. CDR3: CASTGLAGGVLSYEQYF. The CDR3 region has the DNA TGTGCCAGCACCGGACTAGCGGGGGGCGTCCTCTCCTACGAGCAGTACTTC.

The J gene is TRBJ1-3, the V gene TRBV11-2; D is possibly TRBD1 (6 bases). The CDR3 covers 13 residues. CDR1 is SGHAT and CDR2 is FQNNGV in the germline V gene. Trimming pared 6 bases from V and 0 bases from J, leaving 6 bases between. CDR3 sequence (DNA): TGTGCCAGCAGGGACAGCTCTGGAAACACCATATATTTT. Encoded protein: CASRDSSGNTIYF.

The rearrangement joins TRBV27 to TRBJ1-1, with TRBD1 matching 10 bases. Germline V gene data show CDR1 as MNHEY and CDR2 as SMNVEV (reference sequence). After removal of 5 bases from V and 9 bases from J, the junction contained 6 bases not matched to a gene. The CDR3 length is 13 residues. The CDR3 sequence is CASSPGQGRKAFF. The CDR3 coding sequence is TGTGCCAGCAGTCCGGGACAGGGGAGGAAAGCTTTCTTT.

This chain links TRBV19 with TRBJ2-7, with 7 bases lining up with TRBD2. CDR1 and CDR2 (germline): LNHDA, SQIVND (reference sequence). The CDR3 is made up of 15 amino acids. V dropped 4 bases and J dropped 2; count of bases not matched to a gene: 8. The CDR3 here is CASSTWGGPTYEQYF. Written as DNA, the CDR3 is TGTGCCAGTAGTACTTGGGGGGGTCCGACCTACGAGCAGTACTTC.

The gene calls are TRBV12-3 or TRBV12-4 and TRBJ2-7; tentatively, D is TRBD1 (6 bases). This CDR3 has 12 residues. Trimming cost V 5 bases and J 7 bases, with 12 bases left between them. CDR3 coding DNA: TGTGCCAGCAGTACTACAGGGTATGAGCAGTACTTC. It codes for CASSTTGYEQYF.

CDR3 DNA: TGTGCCAGCAGCCTCCTTGGGGGCTACGAGCAGTACTTC. Encoded protein: CASSLLGGYEQYF. The chain couples TRBV9 to TRBJ2-7; D possibly matches TRBD1 or TRBD2 (5 bases each). With 4 bases removed from V and 3 bases from J, the gap between germline ends came to 11 bases. This CDR3 is built from 13 residues. The V gene's germline CDR1 is SGDLS and CDR2 YYNGEE.